The 26 T cell receptor beta chains below all came from one sample that was sequenced in a study of B cell selection in AIRE deficiency. Using immunoSEQ multiplex PCR, the repertoire was profiled, and TCRdb retains in-frame clones only, with some absent. The sample lists tens of thousands of clones; around 90% were seen once. The regulatory T cell sort gate was CD4+CD25hiCD127low/negative. Material for sequencing was CD4+CD25+ Tregs sorted from PBMCs. These receptor sequences come from a human donor in good health.

The chain is built from TRBV6-5 and TRBJ1-3; a possible D gene is TRBD1 (6 bases). The CDR3 consists of 13 residues. Germline V gene data show CDR1 as MNHEY and CDR2 as SVGAGI. V lost 2 bases and J lost 8, with 10 bases in between. CDR3 nucleotide sequence: TGTGCCAGCAGTTACAAGGGGGGCTACACCATATATTTT. It specifies CASSYKGGYTIYF.

The sample holds one count of this clone. The V gene is TRBV6-5, the J gene TRBJ2-7; TRBD1 aligns across 10 bases. V lost 10 bases and J lost 4; bases outside the gene matches: 7. CDR3 size: 13 residues. Per the germline V gene, CDR1 is MNHEY and CDR2 is SVGAGI. The CDR3 is CATGGTGVYEQYF. The CDR3 nucleotides read TGTGCCACCGGGGGGACAGGGGTGTACGAGCAGTACTTC.

The chain carries TRBV19 and TRBJ2-1; TRBD1 matches at 8 bases. The junction had 12 bases not matched to a gene; V was cut back by 8 bases and J by 9 bases. The germline CDR1 and CDR2 sequences are LNHDA and SQIVND (reference sequence). The CDR3 totals 14 residues. In DNA, the CDR3 is TGTGCCAGTGCACAGGGGGTTGGGGCCGGTGAGCAGTTCTTC. Translation: CASAQGVGAGEQFF.

The rearrangement joins TRBV5-1 to TRBJ1-5; D uncertain. CDR1 is SGHRS and CDR2 is YFSETQ in the germline V gene. The CDR3 loop spans 15 amino acids. V was shortened by 4 bases and J by 0 bases, with 11 bases between the two germline ends. CDR3 protein: CASSPGIYSNQPQHF. CDR3 DNA sequence: TGCGCCAGCAGCCCGGGAATTTATAGCAATCAGCCCCAGCATTTT.

In this sample, this clone turned up once. The chain recombines TRBV19 with TRBJ2-3, with 9 bases that match TRBD1. The junction had 10 bases not matched to a gene; V was cut back by 2 bases and J by 4 bases. Germline lookup yields CDR1 LNHDA and CDR2 SQIVND (reference sequence). The CDR3 is 17 amino acids. The CDR3 nucleotides read TGTGCCAGTAGTATATTCATGGGGACAGGGATACCAGATACGCAGTATTTT. Protein: CASSIFMGTGIPDTQYF. The full variable domain, its missing parts supplied by reference TRBV19 and TRBJ2-3, is DGGITQSPKYLFRKEGQNVTLSCEQNLNHDAMYWYRQDPGQGLRLIYYSQIVNDFQKGDIAEGYSVSREKKESFPLTVTSAQKNPTAFYLCASSIFMGTGIPDTQYFGPGTRLTVL.

The rearrangement links TRBV6-6 to TRBJ1-4; D remains ambiguous. Germline assignment: CDR1 MNHNY and CDR2 SVGAGI (reference sequence). Trimming shortened V by 2 bases and J by 8 bases, and 6 bases separated the two germline ends. The CDR3 runs 12 residues. CDR3: CASSYTMEKLFF. In DNA, the CDR3 is TGTGCCAGCAGTTACACAATGGAAAAACTGTTTTTT.

The J gene is TRBJ2-2, the V gene TRBV6-1; TRBD2 agrees at 11 bases. V was pared by 3 bases and J by 6 bases, with 6 bases of the junction left unmatched. The CDR3 length is 16 residues. Germline V gives CDR1 MNHNS, CDR2 SASEGT. The CDR3 nucleotides read TGTGCCAGCAGTGATAGCGGGAGGGATTTTTCCGGGGAGCTGTTTTTT. Translating gives CASSDSGRDFSGELFF.

The chain uses TRBV5-6 and TRBJ2-3, with 7 bases fitting TRBD1. Losses at the gene ends were 5 bases for V and 1 base for J; bases not matched to a gene: 7. This CDR3 comprises 15 residues. Germline V gives CDR1 SGHDT, CDR2 YYEEEE. CDR3 nucleotides: TGTGCCAGCAGGATATACGGACAGGGCACAGATACGCAGTATTTT. It encodes CASRIYGQGTDTQYF.

The chain is built from TRBV20-1 and TRBJ1-3; no firm D call. The CDR3 consists of 11 residues. Germline values: CDR1 DFQATT, CDR2 SNEGSKA (reference sequence). Trimming left V 7 bases short and J 4 bases short, with 8 bases between. CDR3 nucleotide sequence: TGCAGTGTCCGAGGGGGAAACACCATATATTTT. This codes for CSVRGGNTIYF.

The rearrangement joins TRBV6-6 to TRBJ1-1, with 9 bases identical to TRBD1. V shed 0 bases and J 5 bases; nucleotides not matched to a gene: 4. This CDR3 region has 15 residues. Per germline, CDR1 MNHNY and CDR2 SVGAGI (reference sequence). The CDR3 bases are TGTGCCAGCAGTTACTCGACAGGGGGAGGAACTGAAGCTTTCTTT. Protein product: CASSYSTGGGTEAFF.

CDR3 residues: CASSPGLTNEKLFF. Written as DNA, the CDR3 is TGTGCCAGCAGCCCGGGACTAACAAATGAAAAACTGTTTTTT. V usage is TRBV9 and J usage is TRBJ1-4, with a tentative D call TRBD1 (5 bases). The CDR3 has 14 residues. Germline V gene lookup returns CDR1 SGDLS and CDR2 YYNGEE. V was shortened by 4 bases and J by 5 bases, with 12 bases between the two germline ends. Full variable domain (missing parts from reference TRBV9 and TRBJ1-4): DSGVTQTPKHLITATGQRVTLRCSPRSGDLSVYWYQQSLDQGLQFLIQYYNGEERAKGNILERFSAQQFPDLHSELNLSSLELGDSALYFCASSPGLTNEKLFFGSGTQLSVL.

The chain combines TRBV2 with TRBJ2-7, with TRBD1 as a possible D gene (7 bases). Germline lookup yields CDR1 SNHLY and CDR2 FYNNEI. The CDR3 runs to 14 residues. Trimming pared 8 bases from V and 1 base from J, leaving 15 bases between. The CDR3 DNA follows: TGTGCCAGCCAACAGGGGACTTCGTCCTACGAGCAGTACTTC. Its translation is CASQQGTSSYEQYF. Variable domain in full (rest from reference TRBV2 and TRBJ2-7): EPEVTQTPSHQVTQMGQEVILRCVPISNHLYFYWYRQILGQKVEFLVSFYNNEISEKSEIFDDQFSVERPDGSNFTLKIRSTKLEDSAMYFCASQQGTSSYEQYFGPGTRLTVT.

V and J are TRBV7-9 and TRBJ1-4, with TRBD1 as a possible D gene (5 bases). The CDR3 length is 15 residues. The V and J ends lost 3 bases and 4 bases respectively, with 12 bases between them. Germline V gives CDR1 SEHNR, CDR2 FQNEAQ (reference sequence). The CDR3 sequence is CASSFGDWVNEKLFF. In DNA form, the CDR3 reads TGTGCCAGCAGCTTTGGGGACTGGGTTAATGAAAAACTGTTTTTT.

The V and J genes are TRBV11-2 and TRBJ2-3; the match to TRBD2 covers 12 bases. The CDR3 is 17 residues long. V was clipped by 3 bases and J by 5 bases; unmatched bases: 9. The germline gives CDR1 SGHAT, CDR2 FQNNGV. CDR3 nucleotide sequence: TGTGCCAGCAGCTTTTCACTCGGACTAGCGGGGAGAGATACGCAGTATTTT. Translation gives CASSFSLGLAGRDTQYF. Full variable domain (rest looked up from reference TRBV11-2 and TRBJ2-3): EAGVAQSPRYKIIEKRQSVAFWCNPISGHATLYWYQQILGQGPKLLIQFQNNGVVDDSQLPKDRFSAERLKGVDSTLKIQPAKLEDSAVYLCASSFSLGLAGRDTQYFGPGTRLTVL.

CDR3 region: CASSPGGVGEKLFF. In DNA form, the CDR3 reads TGTGCCAGCAGTCCAGGGGGGGTCGGTGAAAAACTGTTTTTT. V is TRBV6-5 and J is TRBJ1-4; 7 bases are a match to TRBD1. V dropped 5 bases and J dropped 7; count of bases not matched to a gene: 7. The CDR3 covers 14 residues. The germline V gene encodes CDR1 MNHEY and CDR2 SVGAGI.

V usage is TRBV18 and J usage is TRBJ1-1; no clear D gene. Germline V gene data show CDR1 as KGHSH and CDR2 as LQKENI. Trimming shortened V by 2 bases and J by 0 bases, and 4 bases separated the two germline ends. This CDR3 spans 13 amino acids. The CDR3: CASSPRLNTEAFF. CDR3 in DNA: TGTGCCAGCTCACCAAGATTGAACACTGAAGCTTTCTTT.

CDR3 residues: CASSARDSRFNNEQFF. CDR3 DNA: TGTGCCAGCAGCGCACGGGACTCCCGTTTTAACAATGAGCAGTTCTTC. The chain uses TRBV7-3 and TRBJ2-1; tentative D call: TRBD2 (6 bases). Trimming stripped 5 bases from V and 5 bases from J, with 19 bases between. The CDR3 covers 16 residues. Germline V gene lookup returns CDR1 SGHTA and CDR2 FQGTGA.

The chain couples TRBV10-2 to TRBJ2-5, with D hard to call. The V and J ends lost 6 bases and 4 bases respectively, with 6 bases between them. This CDR3 region has 11 residues. The germline CDR1 and CDR2 sequences are WSHSY and SAAADI. The CDR3 region has the DNA TGCGCCAGCAGGGAAAGAGAGACCCAGTACTTC. It encodes CASRERETQYF.

The gene calls are TRBV7-2 and TRBJ1-2; D possibly corresponds to TRBD1 (5 bases). CDR1 is SGHTA and CDR2 is FQGNSA in the germline V gene. The CDR3 runs 14 residues. Trimming took off 1 base at V and 3 bases at J, with 9 bases between the two ends. The CDR3 region is CASSLGGRDYGYTF. In DNA, the CDR3 is TGTGCCAGCAGCTTAGGTGGCAGGGACTATGGCTACACCTTC.

The genes are TRBV5-4 and TRBJ1-2; unclear D gene. Germline CDR1 and CDR2: SGHNT and YYREEE (reference sequence). V gave up 0 bases and J gave up 4 bases, with 7 bases separating them. The CDR3 consists of 13 residues. The CDR3 DNA sequence: TGTGCCAGCAGCTTGGGAGGGTTCTATGGCTACACCTTC. Its translation is CASSLGGFYGYTF.

The chain joins TRBV25-1 to TRBJ1-2; D is unclear. The CDR3 runs 13 residues. Per the germline V gene, CDR1 is MGHDK and CDR2 is SYGVNS. Between the trimmed V and J ends, which lost 4 bases and 7 bases, there was a span of 13 bases. CDR3 sequence: CASSGGLERGYTF. For the CDR3, the DNA is TGTGCCAGCAGTGGAGGGTTGGAACGTGGCTACACCTTC.

This chain connects TRBV27 to TRBJ1-2, with D tentatively TRBD1 (5 bases). Deletions cut 11 bases from V and 6 bases from J, with 16 bases between. Per the germline V gene, CDR1 is MNHEY and CDR2 is SMNVEV (reference sequence). The CDR3 has 12 amino acids. The CDR3 region has the DNA TGTGCCGCAGGCAGGGCGGGGCATGGCTACACCTTC. Translating it yields CAAGRAGHGYTF.

The V gene is TRBV29-1, the J gene TRBJ1-5, with a tentative D call TRBD1 (5 bases). The V end lost 3 bases, the J end lost 0 bases, and 18 bases lay between the germline ends. Germline values: CDR1 SQVTM, CDR2 ANQGSEA. The CDR3 is made up of 17 amino acids. The CDR3 is CSVDSGARADSNQPQHF. CDR3 coding DNA: TGCAGCGTTGATTCCGGGGCCAGAGCTGATAGCAATCAGCCCCAGCATTTT.

The chain is built from TRBV7-9 and TRBJ2-5; 8 bases are shared with TRBD2. The CDR3 sequence is 14 residues long. V dropped 5 bases and J dropped 4; count of bases not matched to a gene: 6. Germline assignment: CDR1 SEHNR and CDR2 FQNEAQ (reference sequence). The CDR3 DNA follows: TGTGCCAGCAGCCAGGGGACTAGTGGAGAGACCCAGTACTTC. Its translation: CASSQGTSGETQYF.

This clone was seen once. V gene TRBV27 combines with J gene TRBJ1-2; 9 bases are shared with TRBD1. V lost 6 bases to trimming and J lost 8 bases; unmatched junction nucleotides: 19. The CDR3 is 17 amino acids. Germline assignment: CDR1 MNHEY and CDR2 SMNVEV (reference sequence). In nucleotides, the CDR3 is TGTGCCAGCAGCAGCCCCCCCGCCCACAGGGGGCTAGAAGGCTACACCTTC. This codes for CASSSPPAHRGLEGYTF.

The chain couples TRBV11-1 to TRBJ2-7; TRBD2 matches at 8 bases. The germline CDR1 and CDR2 sequences are SGHAT and FQDESV (reference sequence). This CDR3 spans 15 amino acids. V lost 1 base and J lost 2; bases outside the gene matches: 4. The CDR3 nucleotides are TGTGCCAGCAGCTTAGGGGGGACTAGTCCCTACGAGCAGTACTTC. This gives the protein CASSLGGTSPYEQYF.